This passage covers 5 T cell receptor beta chains from one sample sequenced in a study of control samples from healthy donors and cancer patients. Method: immunoSEQ multiplex PCR; TCRdb's copy keeps in-frame clones and lacks some. The sample carries about 140,000 clones, 75% to 95% recorded once. Sequencing input: blood. The receptors come from a man aged 18 to 29 in good health.

CDR3 protein: CASSLAGLTSTDTQYF. The CDR3 DNA follows: TGCGCCAGCAGCTTGGCGGGTCTGACTAGCACAGATACGCAGTATTTT. The V gene is TRBV5-1, the J gene TRBJ2-3; no firm D call. With 0 bases removed from V and 0 bases from J, the gap between germline ends came to 11 bases. This CDR3 comprises 16 residues. Germline CDR1 SGHRS, CDR2 YFSETQ. Filled out from reference TRBV5-1 and TRBJ2-3, the complete variable domain reads KAGVTQTPRYLIKTRGQQVTLSCSPISGHRSVSWYQQTPGQGLQFLFEYFSETQRNKGNFPGRFSGRQFSNSRSEMNVSTLELGDSALYLCASSLAGLTSTDTQYFGPGTRLTVL.

The rearrangement links TRBV7-8 to TRBJ2-1; 9 bases are shared with TRBD1. The V gene's germline CDR1 is SGHVS and CDR2 FQNEAQ. The CDR3 consists of 19 residues. V lost 6 bases to trimming and J lost 6 bases; unmatched junction nucleotides: 21. CDR3 region: CASSLNRDRDFLGGNEQFF. CDR3 DNA: TGTGCCAGCAGTTTAAACCGGGACAGGGATTTTTTGGGCGGCAATGAGCAGTTCTTC.

The V and J genes are TRBV5-1 and TRBJ1-2; D gene uncertain. The V and J ends lost 4 bases and 9 bases respectively, with 16 bases between them. The CDR3 length is 13 residues. CDR1 is SGHRS and CDR2 is YFSETQ in the germline V gene. CDR3 amino acids: CASSPEGGGSYTF. CDR3 coding DNA: TGCGCCAGCAGCCCGGAGGGAGGAGGCAGCTACACCTTC.

The rearrangement uses TRBV6-5 and TRBJ2-7, with TRBD1 matching 9 bases. The germline CDR1 and CDR2 sequences are MNHEY and SVGAGI. This CDR3 spans 14 amino acids. J was trimmed by 2 bases and V by 5 bases; bases with no gene match: 4. For the CDR3, the DNA is TGTGCCAGCAGTCTGACAGGGGGGGCCTACGAGCAGTACTTC. This translates into CASSLTGGAYEQYF.

The genes are TRBV11-2 and TRBJ2-7, with TRBD1 matching 7 bases. Trimming removed 1 base from V and 6 bases from J; junction bases left unmatched: 6. CDR1 SGHAT and CDR2 FQNNGV come from the germline V gene. The length of the CDR3 is 14 residues. The CDR3 coding sequence is TGTGCCAGCAGCTTAGGGGCGTCAGGGGGCGAGCAGTACTTC. Protein product: CASSLGASGGEQYF.